Presented here are 6 T cell receptor beta chains from one specimen sequenced in a study of CD8+CD57+ T cells in acquired aplastic anemia (dated by TCRdb to the late 2010s). Instrument used: Illumina HiSeq 2000. Genomic DNA was used as template for profiling of TCR beta VDJ combinations and CDR3 sequences. TCRdb passed the public sequencing reads through fastp at Q25 and MiXCR, retaining productive beta sequences. A single entry per CDR3 protein holds the most common genes and DNA from its merged rows. The sample table shows some 160,000 distinct CDR3 sequences, and roughly 45% are seen once. The top ten clones comprise 2.5% to 4% of the sample. Patients chosen for sequencing had shown expansion of CD8+CD57+ cells by flow cytometry. The material sequenced was sorted CD4+, CD8+, or CD8+CD57+ T cells (not recorded which) from PBMCs. The origin of the receptors is a human donor with aplastic anemia.

The V call is TRBV20-1, the J call TRBJ2-5; D gene uncertain. The CDR3 has 14 residues. Germline V gives CDR1 DFQATT, CDR2 SNEGSKA (reference sequence). Trimming shortened V by 0 bases and J by 6 bases, and 14 bases separated the two germline ends. DNA for the CDR3: TGCAGTGCTAGAGAGTGGGCGCCGACGAAGACCCAGTACTTC. It encodes CSAREWAPTKTQYF.

This clonotype occurred a few times. This chain connects TRBV18 to TRBJ2-1; tentatively, D is TRBD2 (6 bases). The V gene lost 2 bases and the J gene lost 2 bases, with 13 bases spanning the gap. This CDR3 has 16 amino acids. Germline V lookup: CDR1 KGHSH, CDR2 LQKENI. The DNA for the CDR3 is TGTGCCAGCTCACCAGGATGGGACTCTACCTACAATGAGCAGTTCTTC. This encodes CASSPGWDSTYNEQFF.

This clonotype was picked up a small number of times. CDR3 nucleotide sequence: TGTGCCAGCAGCCAAGATCCAGGTCTAGCGGGTGGTGAGCAGTTCTTC. It translates to CASSQDPGLAGGEQFF. The V call is TRBV3-1, the J call TRBJ2-1; TRBD2 agrees at 8 bases. J was trimmed by 9 bases and V by 0 bases; bases with no gene match: 10. Germline-derived CDR1 and CDR2 are LGHDT and YNNKEL (reference sequence). The CDR3 contains 16 residues.

Only a few counts were recorded for this clonotype. This may come from a read error, since a much larger clone is one base off. The chain links TRBV11-1 to TRBJ2-3; D may be TRBD2 (6 bases). The V gene lost 4 bases and the J gene lost 0 bases, with 14 bases spanning the gap. Per germline, CDR1 SGHAT and CDR2 FQDESV (reference sequence). This CDR3 has 16 amino acids. The DNA for the CDR3 is TGTGCCAGCAGCTCCTCCGGGACTGGTAGCACAGATACGCAGTATTTT. Translation: CASSSSGTGSTDTQYF.

This clonotype was seen a handful of times. V gene TRBV27 combines with J gene TRBJ2-1; D possibly corresponds to TRBD2 (7 bases). The CDR3 consists of 14 residues. The V end lost 4 bases, the J end lost 8 bases, and 15 bases lay between the germline ends. Germline-derived CDR1 and CDR2 are MNHEY and SMNVEV (reference sequence). In DNA form, the CDR3 reads TGTGCCAGCAGTTCACGGGGGGACATCGATGAGCAGTTCTTC. Its protein product is CASSSRGDIDEQFF.

In this sample, this clonotype turned up many times. The chain recombines TRBV20-1 with TRBJ2-1; the D gene is possibly TRBD2 (5 bases). CDR3 length: 15 residues. CDR1 and CDR2 from the germline V gene are DFQATT and SNEGSKA (reference sequence). Trimming left V 3 bases short and J 0 bases short, with 12 bases between. CDR3 coding DNA: TGCAGTGCTAGGGTTTTTGGGAGCTCCTACAATGAGCAGTTCTTC. Translated, it gives CSARVFGSSYNEQFF.